These T cell receptor beta chains were read from a single sample in a study of blood T cell repertoires in COVID-19. Some clones are missing from TCRdb's copy, which holds only in-frame ones; the method was immunoSEQ multiplex PCR. This sample has a few hundred thousand clones, with approximately 82% found just once. The specimen sequenced was peripheral blood. The source of these receptors is a woman aged 40 to 50 who had recovered from COVID-19. The CDR3 runs from the conserved cysteine through the conserved F or W. A D gene is named only where the DNA matches it firmly. Size is stated for part of the rows, as once, few or many counts, or as a class when the clone is expanded.

v_gene	abundance	d_gene	j_gene	CDR3nt	CDR3aa
TRBV5-1	NA	NA	TRBJ1-6	TGCGCCAGCAGCTTGACGGGAGACTATAATTCACCCCTCCACTTT	CASSLTGDYNSPLHF
TRBV7-2	NA	NA	TRBJ2-3	TGTGCCACACGGGGAGAACTTAGCACAGATACGCAGTATTTT	CATRGELSTDTQYF
TRBV19	NA	TRBD1	TRBJ1-6	TGTGCCAGTAGGATCCCGGGACAGAACTATAATTCACCCCTCCACTTT	CASRIPGQNYNSPLHF
TRBV4-2	once	TRBD1	TRBJ2-1	TGTGCCAGCAGCCAAGAGGGACAGGTCTACAATGAGCAGTTCTTC	CASSQEGQVYNEQFF
TRBV5-5	NA	NA	TRBJ2-3	TGTGCCAGCAACGATGGACAGCGAGGGGGCACAGATACGCAGTATTTT	CASNDGQRGGTDTQYF
TRBV13	NA	NA	TRBJ2-7	TGTGCCAGCAGCACCCGGCCGGGGATTTACGAGCAGTACTTC	CASSTRPGIYEQYF
TRBV6-1	NA	NA	TRBJ1-2	TGTGCCAGCAGTGAACTAGCGGGTACCTATGGCTACACCTTC	CASSELAGTYGYTF
TRBV6-5	NA	NA	TRBJ2-3	TGTGCCAGCAGTCAAACTAGAGATACGCAGTATTTT	CASSQTRDTQYF
TRBV7-2	NA	TRBD2	TRBJ2-1	TGTGCCAGCAGCTTAGATGCGGGACTAGTGTCAGGTGAGCAGTTCTTC	CASSLDAGLVSGEQFF
TRBV7-2	NA	TRBD1	TRBJ2-5	TGTGCCAGCTGCACGACAGGGGTAGAAGAGACCCAGTACTTC	CASCTTGVEETQYF
TRBV30	NA	TRBD1	TRBJ1-1	TGTGCCTGGTCCGGGACAGCGAACACTGAAGCTTTCTTT	CAWSGTANTEAFF
TRBV11-2	NA	NA	TRBJ1-1	TGTGCCAGTATGACTTTTGCGAACACTGAAGCTTTCTTT	CASMTFANTEAFF
TRBV19	NA	NA	TRBJ1-5	TGTGCCAGTAGGATCGGAGCAAGTGATCAGCCCCAGCATTTT	CASRIGASDQPQHF
TRBV19	NA	TRBD1	TRBJ1-2	TGTGCCACCAAAACGTCTCCGGGGACAGGATCTGGCTACACCTTC	CATKTSPGTGSGYTF
TRBV7-2	NA	NA	TRBJ2-7	TGTGCCAGCAGCTTAGCGGAAGGGGTCGAGCAGTACTTC	CASSLAEGVEQYF
TRBV28	NA	NA	TRBJ1-2	TGTGCCAGCAGTTACGACAGGCCCTATGGCTACACCTTC	CASSYDRPYGYTF
TRBV29-1	NA	TRBD2	TRBJ2-1	TGCAGCGTAGTAGCGGGGGGACTATACAATGAGCAGTTCTTC	CSVVAGGLYNEQFF